The present T cell receptor (beta chain) was sequenced within a study of cytomegalovirus exposure and HLA in healthy donors. Findings of the study overall: An analysis that was carried out later associated 15,000 to 20,000 TCR beta sequences with HLA alleles at 0.05 false discovery rate.

Regarding this clone: The antigen is unknown.

The germline gives CDR1 SGHAT, CDR2 FQNNGV. V was clipped by 3 bases and J by 6 bases, with 12 bases between them. The CDR3 has 13 residues. With 60 Vbeta and 13 Jbeta primers, the PCR was carried out. Here immunoSEQ multiplex PCR was the method, and the copy in TCRdb shows in-frame clones only, minus some. The data show roughly 150,000 clones, roughly 80% seen once. The material sequenced was PBMCs. This receptor was identified in a man under 40 in good health and CMV-seropositive. The rearrangement joins TRBV11-2 to TRBJ2-7, with no clear D. CDR3 in amino acids: CASSFSPSSEQYF. Here the CDR3 DNA reads TGTGCCAGCAGCTTTAGCCCGTCTTCCGAGCAGTACTTC.